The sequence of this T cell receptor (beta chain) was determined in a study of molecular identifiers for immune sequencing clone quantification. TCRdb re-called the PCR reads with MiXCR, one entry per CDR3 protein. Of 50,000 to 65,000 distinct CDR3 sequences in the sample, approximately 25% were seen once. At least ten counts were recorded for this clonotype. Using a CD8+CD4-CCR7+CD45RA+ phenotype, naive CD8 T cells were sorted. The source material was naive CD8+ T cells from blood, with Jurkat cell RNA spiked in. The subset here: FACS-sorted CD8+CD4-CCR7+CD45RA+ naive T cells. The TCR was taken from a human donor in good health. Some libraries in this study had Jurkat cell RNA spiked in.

DNA for the CDR3: TGTGCCAGCAGTTTAGGGCGGGGGATGAACACTGAAGCTTTCTTT. Translation: CASSLGRGMNTEAFF. J is TRBJ1-1 and V is TRBV12-3 or TRBV12-4; D possibly corresponds to TRBD1 (5 bases). Trimming took 1 base from V and 0 from J, leaving 9 bases between them. This CDR3 has 15 residues.